This T cell receptor (beta chain) derives from a study of T and B cells in COVID-19 patients (TCRdb year 2020). Concerning the study at large: In this study, adaptive immunity was profiled in COVID-19 patients who either had active infection or had recovered, using TRB and IGH repertoire sequencing of peripheral blood. Over 7.5 million TCR sequences were analysed from a TCR and BCR sequence repository that comprised 30 to 45 patients and 60 to 80 time points. An age-matched reference group of 39 healthy donors negative for COVID-19 antibodies served as the comparison for repertoire analyses. In the active-infection cohort, about 60% of the 20 patients were critically ill and required mechanical ventilation or ECMO. Up to about 9 follow-up blood samples were collected per patient, with some samples spanning different disease stages in the same individual. A couple of patients were in both the active and recovered cohorts because samples existed from active disease and from after recovery. Median age was roughly 32 years in the recovered cohort versus about 70 years in the active-infection cohort. A recovered cohort included some 19 patients who provided roughly 21 samples, and most of these patients had mild to moderate COVID-19 treated on an outpatient basis. Of the 20 to 25 patients in the active-infection cohort, some 17 had comorbidities associated with unfavorable COVID-19 outcome.

The cysteine opens and the phenylalanine closes a CDR3 of 15 amino acids. Just CDR3 DNA is preserved here, 45 bases in frame from base 1. Germline trimming: 4 bases from V, 6 bases from J; junction bases outside gene matches: 5. From the germline V gene, CDR1 is SGHAT and CDR2 is FQNNGV. Concerning this clonotype: Its antigen specificity is not known. No much larger clonotype is one base removed from it; base qualities were not supplied.

TRB repertoires were amplified using about 240-550 ng of genomic DNA isolated from blood. General conclusions and limits of the study: During active COVID-19 the TRB repertoires were highly clonal, but at recovery diversity and richness rose above the levels seen in healthy donors. The reported TCR clusters were stated to require prospective validation before clinical use. Blood samples obtained from mildly ill patients during symptoms, as well as early samples obtained from severe cases, were available only in scarce numbers. A total of 2,331 TCR clusters were exclusive to the recovered cohort, and 25 to 35 of those clusters were low-pGen clusters. TRBV/TRBJ gene usage was reported as strongly skewed in patients with COVID-19. The cohort was considered too small for HLA contributions to COVID-19 susceptibility or severity to be assessed. Specific T cell subsets (CD4+/Treg/CD8+) and sorted SARS-CoV-2-responsive or tetramer+ T cells had not yet been sequenced, and these experiments were ongoing.

The data were produced on an Illumina MiSeq. TRB rearrangements were amplified by multiplex PCR with BIOMED2 TRB-A/B primer pools. Illumina-compatible adapters and 7-nucleotide sample barcodes were attached to the amplicons in two consecutive PCRs. Phusion HS II polymerase was used for all library PCRs. Amplicons were purified from gel with the NucleoSpin Gel and PCR Clean-up kit, quantified on Qubit, and pooled at 3 to 5 nM. Before Illumina next-generation sequencing, the quality of the amplicon pool was assessed on an Agilent 2100 Bioanalyzer. From the authors' description of their analysis: Annotation of TRB rearrangements was done in MiXCR 3.0.8 with the default MiXCR reference library. Non-productive reads and sequences with fewer than 2 reads were removed, and every unique CDR3 nucleotide sequence was treated as one clone. R 3.5.1 was used to calculate clonality, diversity, richness and V-J gene usage. TCR clustering by CDR3 similarity used GLIPH2, with generation probabilities calculated by OLGA. Only GLIPH2 clusters containing at least four unique TCR clonotypes present in at least three individuals were kept. Through fastp at Q25 and MiXCR, TCRdb rebuilt clones from the public reads, retaining in-frame beta chains. A single entry per CDR3 protein holds the most common genes and DNA from its merged rows. TCRdb's processing, not the authors', yielded these V and J calls. For this sample the table gives 12,000 to 15,000 distinct CDR3 sequences, of which over 25% were detected only once. The ten largest clones capture under 7.5% of the sample.

The sample taken for sequencing was blood. The rearranged segments are TRBV11-2 and TRBJ2-1, and 11 junction bases match TRBD1. The sequence derives from a human donor who had recovered from COVID-19. CDR3 protein: CASSSGTGGPNEQFF. The bases read TGTGCCAGCAGCTCCGGGACAGGGGGACCCAATGAGCAGTTCTTC.